These 27 T cell receptor beta chains originate from one sample sequenced in a study of CD8 T cells in ankylosing spondylitis. What these receptors recognize is not known. MiXCR, run by TCRdb on the 5' RACE reads, gives a single entry per CDR3 protein. The repertoire holds about 750,000 distinct CDR3 sequences, 15% to 20% seen once, with roughly a fifth in the top ten. Findings and caveats of the study: Within ankylosing spondylitis blood, a TCR beta motif made up of roughly eight highly homologous variants appeared to be characteristic.

Sequenced sample: blood, either unsorted or a sorted T cell fraction (not recorded which). The receptors shown here come from a male donor with ankylosing spondylitis.

Many counts were recorded for this clonotype. The chain joins TRBV4-1 to TRBJ1-1; 10 bases line up with TRBD1. CDR3 length equals 17 residues. Germline V gene lookup returns CDR1 MGHRA and CDR2 YSYEKL. V dropped 1 base and J dropped 0; count of bases not matched to a gene: 5. CDR3 in DNA: TGCGCCAGCAGCCAAGTCCCGGGACAGGGGATGAACACTGAAGCTTTCTTT. Translated: CASSQVPGQGMNTEAFF.

This clonotype was found a few times. J is TRBJ2-1 and V is TRBV6-5; D could derive from TRBD1 or TRBD2 (5 bases each). Germline V lookup: CDR1 MNHEY, CDR2 SVGAGI. This CDR3 is 15 amino acids long. Trimming took 2 bases from V and 9 from J, leaving 17 bases between them. The CDR3 reads CASSYGASGWSEQFF. The DNA for the CDR3 is TGTGCCAGCAGTTACGGGGCGAGCGGTTGGAGTGAGCAGTTCTTC.

This clonotype was recorded many times. The rearrangement joins TRBV20-1 to TRBJ2-7; D possibly corresponds to TRBD1 (6 bases). CDR3 size: 15 residues. V lost 5 bases to trimming and J lost 4 bases, with 21 bases between them. Germline CDR1 reads DFQATT; CDR2 reads SNEGSKA (reference sequence). CDR3 coding DNA: TGCAGTGCTCCCCCCCTCAGGGACACCCGTTACGAGCAGTACTTC. Encoded protein: CSAPPLRDTRYEQYF.

This clonotype came up a few times. This sequence joins TRBV28 and TRBJ1-5; perhaps TRBD1 as D (6 bases). Germline V lookup: CDR1 MDHEN, CDR2 SYDVKM. The CDR3 is 14 amino acids. Trimming took 5 bases from V and 4 from J, leaving 12 bases between them. This CDR3 reads CASSDRSFNQPQHF. For the CDR3, the DNA is TGTGCCAGCAGTGACAGGAGTTTTAATCAGCCCCAGCATTTT.

The V call is TRBV5-6, the J call TRBJ1-6; no reliable D call. The CDR3 extends over 21 amino acids. The germline V and J ends were trimmed by 4 bases and 4 bases, with 30 bases remaining between them. Per germline, CDR1 SGHDT and CDR2 YYEEEE. CDR3 DNA: TGTGCCAGCAGCCCATCGGCCTCCTCGGACGCCTTTGTCGAATATAATTCACCCCTCCACTTT. Residues: CASSPSASSDAFVEYNSPLHF.

The chain couples TRBV12-3 or TRBV12-4 to TRBJ2-7; D is perhaps TRBD1 (5 bases). V was cut by 4 bases and J by 2 bases, with 18 bases left in between. There are 16 residues in the CDR3. The DNA of the CDR3 is TGTGCCAGCAGTTCATCGTGGACGGACACACCCTACGAGCAGTACTTC. Translated, it gives CASSSSWTDTPYEQYF.

This clonotype came up a few times. The V gene is TRBV12-3 or TRBV12-4, the J gene TRBJ2-3; the D is unclear. V gave up 10 bases and J gave up 5 bases, with 13 bases separating them. The CDR3 is 12 amino acids. CDR3 sequence reads: CAIRRVGDTQYF. CDR3 nucleotides: TGTGCCATCCGCCGGGTAGGAGATACGCAGTATTTT.

The rearrangement joins TRBV11-2 to TRBJ2-2, with D tentatively TRBD1 or TRBD2 (5 bases each). V lost 2 bases and J 1 base, leaving 11 bases between the germline ends. Germline values: CDR1 SGHAT, CDR2 FQNNGV. The CDR3 runs to 16 residues. The CDR3 nucleotides read TGTGCCAGCAGCTTAAGTGGGACCAAGAACACCGGGGAGCTGTTTTTT. As protein: CASSLSGTKNTGELFF.

This clonotype was seen more than once but under ten times. The CDR3 here is CASSLGKGAAGELFF. CDR3 bases: TGCGCCAGCAGCTTGGGAAAGGGGGCCGCCGGGGAGCTGTTTTTT. This chain connects TRBV5-1 to TRBJ2-2; 7 bases fit TRBD1. The CDR3 totals 15 residues. J lost 6 bases, V lost 0 bases, and 5 bases had no gene match. Germline CDR1 SGHRS, CDR2 YFSETQ.

This clonotype was counted many times. The junction differs from germline at one of its ends, possibly a read error. The chain joins TRBV12-3 or TRBV12-4 to TRBJ2-7, with D possibly being TRBD2 (5 bases). This CDR3 has 13 residues. The CDR3 DNA reads TGCGCCAGCAGCTTGGCCGGGAACTACGAGCAGTACTTC. It yields the protein CASSLAGNYEQYF.

In its sample, this clonotype was seen a few times. The gene calls are TRBV6-5 and TRBJ2-5; TRBD1 agrees at 10 bases. Trimming cost V 4 bases and J 5 bases; bases outside gene matches: 7. The length of the CDR3 is 15 residues. Germline V gene lookup returns CDR1 MNHEY and CDR2 SVGAGI. The CDR3 nucleotides read TGTGCCAGCAGTTCCTCGGGACAGGGGAGGGAGACCCAGTACTTC. This translates into CASSSSGQGRETQYF.

This clonotype was seen a handful of times. This chain links TRBV7-9 with TRBJ2-7; TRBD2 agrees at 7 bases. V lost 5 bases to trimming and J lost 2 bases; unmatched junction nucleotides: 9. Germline CDR1 reads SEHNR; CDR2 reads FQNEAQ (reference sequence). The length of the CDR3 is 15 residues. The CDR3 reads CASSPRLAIAYEQYF. In DNA form, the CDR3 reads TGTGCCAGCAGCCCGAGACTAGCTATAGCCTACGAGCAGTACTTC.

CDR3 residues: CASKGGTSQQYF. As DNA, the CDR3 is TGTGCCAGCAAGGGAGGGACTAGTCAGCAGTACTTC. This sequence joins TRBV2 and TRBJ2-7; 8 bases are a match to TRBD2. Germline V gene data show CDR1 as SNHLY and CDR2 as FYNNEI. Germline trimming cut 7 bases from V and 8 bases from J; bases unmatched to any gene: 7. The length of the CDR3 is 12 residues.

This clonotype was found many times. CDR3 DNA sequence: TGTGCCACCAGCAGAGCAGGGACACCTAATGAAAAACTGTTTTTT. This encodes CATSRAGTPNEKLFF. The chain links TRBV15 to TRBJ1-4; tentative D call: TRBD1 (6 bases). This CDR3 contains 15 residues. Germline assignment: CDR1 LNHNV and CDR2 YYDKDF (reference sequence). The V end was cut by 1 base, the J end by 3 bases, with 9 bases between.

The chain couples TRBV27 to TRBJ1-1; 11 positions agree with TRBD1. Germline-derived CDR1 and CDR2 are MNHEY and SMNVEV (reference sequence). The V segment lost 5 bases and the J segment 7 bases; nucleotides outside the gene matches: 9. The CDR3 length is 15 residues. The CDR3 region is CASSPRGTGGNEAFF. The CDR3 region has the DNA TGTGCCAGCAGTCCCCGAGGGACAGGGGGGAATGAAGCTTTCTTT.

This chain links TRBV7-8 with TRBJ2-7; either TRBD1 or TRBD2 may fit D (5 bases each). The germline V gene encodes CDR1 SGHVS and CDR2 FQNEAQ. The CDR3 runs to 15 residues. The V gene lost 5 bases and the J gene lost 3 bases, with 17 bases spanning the gap. The CDR3 here is CASSGGTGSVYEQYF. In DNA, the CDR3 is TGTGCCAGCAGCGGGGGTACGGGGTCCGTCTACGAGCAGTACTTC.

This clonotype was observed many times. The gene calls are TRBV5-1 and TRBJ2-1; possibly TRBD1 for D (5 bases). Trimming left V 5 bases short and J 5 bases short, with 11 bases between. This CDR3 is 13 amino acids long. CDR1 and CDR2 (germline): SGHRS, YFSETQ. The CDR3 region is CASRGPMDNEQFF. The CDR3 bases are TGCGCCAGCAGGGGGCCGATGGACAATGAGCAGTTCTTC. Together with reference TRBV5-1 and TRBJ2-1, the CDR3 gives the full variable domain: KAGVTQTPRYLIKTRGQQVTLSCSPISGHRSVSWYQQTPGQGLQFLFEYFSETQRNKGNFPGRFSGRQFSNSRSEMNVSTLELGDSALYLCASRGPMDNEQFFGPGTRLTVL.

The chain couples TRBV20-1 to TRBJ2-1, with a weak D call TRBD2 (6 bases). This CDR3 has 14 amino acids. Germline CDR1 reads DFQATT; CDR2 reads SNEGSKA (reference sequence). The V gene lost 0 bases and the J gene lost 6 bases, with 12 bases spanning the gap. The CDR3 here is CSARDPRRGNEQFF. The CDR3 region has the DNA TGCAGTGCTAGAGACCCTAGGAGGGGCAATGAGCAGTTCTTC.

This clonotype was counted many times. The V call is TRBV5-4, the J call TRBJ2-1, with D hard to call. Germline V gives CDR1 SGHNT, CDR2 YYREEE (reference sequence). The CDR3 extends over 12 amino acids. Trimming shortened V by 4 bases and J by 15 bases, and 17 bases separated the two germline ends. DNA for the CDR3: TGTGCCAGCAGCCTCGACCGATCATCGTTGTTCTTC. Residues: CASSLDRSSLFF. Together with reference TRBV5-4 and TRBJ2-1, the CDR3 gives the full variable domain: ETGVTQSPTHLIKTRGQQVTLRCSSQSGHNTVSWYQQALGQGPQFIFQYYREEENGRGNFPPRFSGLQFPNYSSELNVNALELDDSALYLCASSLDRSSLFFGPGTRLTVL.

This chain joins TRBV7-9 and TRBJ2-7, with D possibly called TRBD1 or TRBD2 (6 bases each). CDR1 and CDR2 from the germline V gene are SEHNR and FQNEAQ (reference sequence). Trimming stripped 4 bases from V and 6 bases from J, with 10 bases between. The CDR3 loop spans 12 amino acids. CDR3 loop: CASSSGALEQYF. The CDR3 DNA reads TGTGCCAGCAGCTCGGGGGCCCTCGAGCAGTACTTC.

V gene TRBV2 combines with J gene TRBJ2-7, with a tentative D call TRBD1 (6 bases). The germline CDR1 and CDR2 sequences are SNHLY and FYNNEI. This CDR3 contains 13 residues. V shed 6 bases and J shed 2 bases, with 11 bases lying between them. This chain's CDR3 is CASRVRTAYEQYF. CDR3 nucleotide sequence: TGTGCCAGCAGAGTTAGGACAGCCTACGAGCAGTACTTC.

The rearrangement joins TRBV12-3 or TRBV12-4 to TRBJ1-4; the D gene is possibly TRBD1 (5 bases). With 5 bases removed from V and 11 bases from J, the gap between germline ends came to 18 bases. The CDR3 has 14 residues. The CDR3 DNA is TGTGCCAGCAGTCTCACAGGAAGGGCGGATAAACTGTTTTTT. Its protein product is CASSLTGRADKLFF.

This rearrangement joins TRBV20-1 to TRBJ2-7; D is possibly TRBD1 or TRBD2 (7 bases each). The V gene lost 2 bases and the J gene lost 3 bases, with 17 bases spanning the gap. The CDR3 totals 15 residues. Looked up from germline, CDR1 is DFQATT and CDR2 is SNEGSKA (reference sequence). The CDR3 DNA is TGCAGTGCTAGACCCACAGGGGCTAGCGGCTACGAGCAGTACTTC. It yields the protein CSARPTGASGYEQYF.

Only a few counts were recorded for this clonotype. The rearrangement uses TRBV29-1 and TRBJ2-1, with 13 bases fitting TRBD2. The germline V gene encodes CDR1 SQVTM and CDR2 ANQGSEA. This CDR3 contains 13 residues. Germline trimming cut 6 bases from V and 9 bases from J; bases unmatched to any gene: 5. The CDR3 bases are TGCAGCGTCGGACTAGCGGGAGTAGGTGAGCAGTTCTTC. Protein: CSVGLAGVGEQFF.

In this sample, this clonotype turned up once. The chain joins TRBV29-1 to TRBJ2-2; 8 nucleotides match TRBD1. The V gene end was trimmed by 7 bases and the J gene end by 0 bases; junction bases not matched to a gene: 10. The germline V gene has CDR1 SQVTM and CDR2 ANQGSEA. The CDR3 consists of 16 residues. CDR3 DNA: TGCAGCGCTGCCGTCAGGGGGCAAGCGAACACCGGGGAGCTGTTTTTT. Protein sequence: CSAAVRGQANTGELFF.

This rearrangement joins TRBV24-1 to TRBJ2-1, with D possibly being TRBD2 (5 bases). There are 11 residues in the CDR3. Trimming stripped 7 bases from V and 10 bases from J, with 10 bases between. Germline V gene sequence: CDR1 KGHDR, CDR2 SFDVKD. The CDR3 reads CATSEGREQFF. CDR3 nucleotides: TGTGCCACCAGCGAGGGAAGGGAGCAGTTCTTC.

This clonotype was detected ten times or more. This chain joins TRBV7-6 and TRBJ2-3, with 11 bases identical to TRBD2. In germline, CDR1 is SGHVS, CDR2 FNYEAQ. This CDR3 contains 17 residues. Trimming took 5 bases from V and 0 from J; bases not matched to a gene: 7. The CDR3 DNA sequence: TGTGCCAGCAGCCCAACGGGACTAGCGGCTAGCACAGATACGCAGTATTTT. It encodes CASSPTGLAASTDTQYF.